The rows below give T cell receptor beta chains drawn from one sample of a study of T cell responses to AZD1222 COVID-19 vaccine. Only in-frame clones appear in the TCRdb table, and some are missing; sequencing was by immunoSEQ multiplex PCR. Here the sample spans 150,000 or so clones, 85% to 95% being singletons. Material: peripheral blood, obtained on day 0 of AZD1222 vaccination. The receptors derive from an adult in good health. CDR3s include the opening cysteine and the closing phenylalanine or tryptophan. A D gene is named only where the DNA matches it firmly. Expanded clones are given a class, and other clones once, few, many or no size at all.

v_call: TRBV4-1
d_call: TRBD2
j_call: TRBJ2-5
cdr3_length: 17
clone_size: once
cdr3_nt: TGCGCCAGCAGCCAAGGGTCCGTAGCGGGGTCGGGTGAGACCCAGTACTTC
cdr3_aa: CASSQGSVAGSGETQYF

v_call: TRBV19
d_call: NA
j_call: TRBJ2-6
cdr3_length: 17
clone_size: few
cdr3_nt: TGTGCCAGTAGTATTCTGGGGCCACGCTCTGGGGCCAACGTCCTGACTTTC
cdr3_aa: CASSILGPRSGANVLTF

v_call: TRBV19
d_call: TRBD1
j_call: TRBJ2-7
cdr3_length: 14
clone_size: NA
cdr3_nt: TGTGCCAGTAGTCCCGGACAGGGGCCCTACGAGCAGTACTTC
cdr3_aa: CASSPGQGPYEQYF

v_call: TRBV7-6
d_call: NA
j_call: TRBJ1-6
cdr3_length: 13
clone_size: NA
cdr3_nt: TGTGCCAGCAGCTCGGTCGACAATTCACCCCTCCACTTT
cdr3_aa: CASSSVDNSPLHF

v_call: TRBV3-1/TRBV3-2
d_call: NA
j_call: TRBJ1-3
cdr3_length: 15
clone_size: NA
cdr3_nt: TGTGCCAGCAGCCTAGGCCCAGGGGCTGGAAACACCATATATTTT
cdr3_aa: CASSLGPGAGNTIYF

v_call: TRBV27
d_call: NA
j_call: TRBJ2-7
cdr3_length: 16
clone_size: NA
cdr3_nt: TGTGCCAGCAGTTTACTCGGGACGGCGAGCTACTACGAGCAGTACTTC
cdr3_aa: CASSLLGTASYYEQYF

v_call: TRBV30
d_call: TRBD1
j_call: TRBJ2-3
cdr3_length: 14
clone_size: NA
cdr3_nt: TGTGCCTGGAGTAAGACAGGGGTGTCAGATACGCAGTATTTT
cdr3_aa: CAWSKTGVSDTQYF

v_call: TRBV14
d_call: NA
j_call: TRBJ1-1
cdr3_length: 16
clone_size: NA
cdr3_nt: TGTGCCAGCAGCCAAGATTGGGCAGTCGAAGGGACTGAAGCTTTCTTT
cdr3_aa: CASSQDWAVEGTEAFF

v_call: TRBV5-1
d_call: NA
j_call: TRBJ1-2
cdr3_length: 13
clone_size: NA
cdr3_nt: TGCGCCAGCAGCCCGGAGGGCAGCTATGGCTACACCTTC
cdr3_aa: CASSPEGSYGYTF

v_call: TRBV5-1
d_call: NA
j_call: TRBJ2-1
cdr3_length: 12
clone_size: NA
cdr3_nt: TGCGCCACCAGCCGATCCGACAATGAGCAGTTCTTC
cdr3_aa: CATSRSDNEQFF

v_call: TRBV4-3
d_call: TRBD2
j_call: TRBJ2-2
cdr3_length: 15
clone_size: NA
cdr3_nt: TGCGCCAGCAGCCAGTCGGGAGGGCCTAGTGGGGAGCTGTTTTTT
cdr3_aa: CASSQSGGPSGELFF

v_call: TRBV28
d_call: NA
j_call: TRBJ1-4
cdr3_length: 17
clone_size: NA
cdr3_nt: TGTGCCAGCAGATCCCCGTACTTCGGGGCGGCTAATGAAAAACTGTTTTTT
cdr3_aa: CASRSPYFGAANEKLFF

v_call: TRBV14
d_call: TRBD1
j_call: TRBJ2-2
cdr3_length: 23
clone_size: NA
cdr3_nt: TGTGCCAGCAGCCAAGATCTGCGGGACAGGGGGCTAGCGGGGGCTTCGAACACCGGGGAGCTGTTTTTT
cdr3_aa: CASSQDLRDRGLAGASNTGELFF

v_call: TRBV30
d_call: NA
j_call: TRBJ2-7
cdr3_length: 13
clone_size: NA
cdr3_nt: TGTGCCGGTCATCGGGGGCCTTCCTACGAGCAGTACTTC
cdr3_aa: CAGHRGPSYEQYF

v_call: TRBV10-3
d_call: TRBD1
j_call: TRBJ2-1
cdr3_length: 16
clone_size: NA
cdr3_nt: TGTGCCATCAGTGAAGTCTTAGGGACAGGGGCCAATGAGCAGTTCTTC
cdr3_aa: CAISEVLGTGANEQFF

v_call: TRBV7-8
d_call: NA
j_call: TRBJ2-7
cdr3_length: 16
clone_size: NA
cdr3_nt: TGTGCCAGCAGCTTACTAACCCAGAAGAGCTCCTACGAGCAGTACTTC
cdr3_aa: CASSLLTQKSSYEQYF

v_call: TRBV12-3/TRBV12-4
d_call: TRBD1
j_call: TRBJ2-7
cdr3_length: 13
clone_size: once
cdr3_nt: TGTGCCAGCAGACGGGACAGGCGGGGAGAGCAGTACTTC
cdr3_aa: CASRRDRRGEQYF

v_call: TRBV11-3
d_call: NA
j_call: TRBJ2-1
cdr3_length: 15
clone_size: NA
cdr3_nt: TGTGCCAGCAGCCCCCACTCCGGAGGGGGCAATGAGCAGTTCTTC
cdr3_aa: CASSPHSGGGNEQFF

v_call: TRBV7-8
d_call: NA
j_call: TRBJ1-1
cdr3_length: 16
clone_size: NA
cdr3_nt: TGTGCCAGCAGCTTAGCGGCAGGGGCTTGGACCACTGAAGCTTTCTTT
cdr3_aa: CASSLAAGAWTTEAFF

v_call: TRBV30
d_call: TRBD1
j_call: TRBJ2-2
cdr3_length: 14
clone_size: NA
cdr3_nt: TGTGCCTGGAGCGGACAGGGTGACACCGGGGAGCTGTTTTTT
cdr3_aa: CAWSGQGDTGELFF

v_call: TRBV4-2
d_call: TRBD1
j_call: TRBJ1-2
cdr3_length: 17
clone_size: NA
cdr3_nt: TGTGCCAGCAGCCAAGAGGGAACAGGGGCCCTTGGCTATGGCTACACCTTC
cdr3_aa: CASSQEGTGALGYGYTF

v_call: TRBV5-5
d_call: NA
j_call: TRBJ2-3
cdr3_length: 13
clone_size: once
cdr3_nt: TGTGCCAGCCTCATCTCCCTTAAGGATACGCAGTATTTT
cdr3_aa: CASLISLKDTQYF

v_call: TRBV25-1
d_call: NA
j_call: TRBJ2-3
cdr3_length: 15
clone_size: NA
cdr3_nt: TGTGCCAGCAGTACCGGGACATCAAGCACAGATACGCAGTATTTT
cdr3_aa: CASSTGTSSTDTQYF

v_call: TRBV7-9
d_call: NA
j_call: TRBJ2-7
cdr3_length: 16
clone_size: NA
cdr3_nt: TGTGCCAGCAGCAGATTCCGGGACGGCAGCTCCTACGAGCAGTACTTC
cdr3_aa: CASSRFRDGSSYEQYF

v_call: TRBV5-1
d_call: NA
j_call: TRBJ2-7
cdr3_length: 15
clone_size: NA
cdr3_nt: TGCGCCAGCAGTACGAATGCGGGGCAGAACTACGAGCAGTACTTC
cdr3_aa: CASSTNAGQNYEQYF

v_call: TRBV20-1
d_call: NA
j_call: TRBJ1-5
cdr3_length: 13
clone_size: few
cdr3_nt: TGCAGTGCTAGTAGTCTTAGCAATCAGCCCCAGCATTTT
cdr3_aa: CSASSLSNQPQHF

v_call: TRBV25-1
d_call: TRBD1
j_call: TRBJ1-2
cdr3_length: 17
clone_size: NA
cdr3_nt: TGTGCCAGCAGTGAATATACGTCCCCACGGACAGGAGGTGGCTACACCTTC
cdr3_aa: CASSEYTSPRTGGGYTF

v_call: TRBV2
d_call: NA
j_call: TRBJ1-3
cdr3_length: 16
clone_size: NA
cdr3_nt: TGTGCCAGCAGTGAAGGGGGGCAGGGATCGGGAAACACCATATATTTT
cdr3_aa: CASSEGGQGSGNTIYF

v_call: TRBV4-2
d_call: TRBD2
j_call: TRBJ2-7
cdr3_length: 16
clone_size: NA
cdr3_nt: TGTGCCAGCAGCCCAAGACTAGCGGGAGGGCCGGGGGAGCAGTACTTC
cdr3_aa: CASSPRLAGGPGEQYF

v_call: TRBV12-3/TRBV12-4
d_call: NA
j_call: TRBJ1-2
cdr3_length: 13
clone_size: NA
cdr3_nt: TGTGCCAGCAGTTTATCGGCAGCCTATGGCTACACCTTC
cdr3_aa: CASSLSAAYGYTF

v_call: TRBV6-5
d_call: NA
j_call: TRBJ1-5
cdr3_length: 14
clone_size: NA
cdr3_nt: TGTGCCAGCAGTTACTCCCGACATCGTCAGCCCCAGCATTTT
cdr3_aa: CASSYSRHRQPQHF

v_call: TRBV2
d_call: TRBD1
j_call: TRBJ2-7
cdr3_length: 13
clone_size: once
cdr3_nt: TGTGCCAGCAGTCAGGGGGAATTCTACGAGCAGTACTTC
cdr3_aa: CASSQGEFYEQYF

v_call: TRBV19
d_call: NA
j_call: TRBJ1-5
cdr3_length: 13
clone_size: NA
cdr3_nt: TGTGCCAGTACCACCCTCGGTATGGAGCCCCAGCATTTT
cdr3_aa: CASTTLGMEPQHF

v_call: TRBV18
d_call: NA
j_call: TRBJ1-1
cdr3_length: 14
clone_size: NA
cdr3_nt: TGTGCCAGCTCACTCCAAGGGTCGAACACTGAAGCTTTCTTT
cdr3_aa: CASSLQGSNTEAFF

v_call: TRBV5-6
d_call: NA
j_call: TRBJ1-2
cdr3_length: 12
clone_size: NA
cdr3_nt: TGTGCCAGCAGCTCCGAGGACTATGGCTACACCTTC
cdr3_aa: CASSSEDYGYTF

v_call: TRBV11-3
d_call: NA
j_call: TRBJ2-7
cdr3_length: 13
clone_size: NA
cdr3_nt: TGTGCCAGCAGCTTAGGAGGTCGGGGGCAGCAGTACTTC
cdr3_aa: CASSLGGRGQQYF

v_call: TRBV28
d_call: TRBD1
j_call: TRBJ2-7
cdr3_length: 16
clone_size: NA
cdr3_nt: TGTGCCAGCAGATACCGACAGGGGGCGAGATTCTACGAGCAGTACTTC
cdr3_aa: CASRYRQGARFYEQYF

v_call: TRBV20-1
d_call: NA
j_call: TRBJ1-3
cdr3_length: 14
clone_size: NA
cdr3_nt: TGCAGTGCTAGTCACGGGGGCTCTGGAAACACCATATATTTT
cdr3_aa: CSASHGGSGNTIYF

v_call: TRBV28
d_call: NA
j_call: TRBJ2-7
cdr3_length: 14
clone_size: NA
cdr3_nt: TGTGCCAGCAGTTTAACAGGACCAACCTACGAGCAGTACTTC
cdr3_aa: CASSLTGPTYEQYF

v_call: TRBV27
d_call: NA
j_call: TRBJ1-2
cdr3_length: 13
clone_size: NA
cdr3_nt: TGTGCCAGCAGTTTATATTTGGGCGATGGCTACACCTTC
cdr3_aa: CASSLYLGDGYTF

v_call: TRBV7-2
d_call: NA
j_call: TRBJ2-7
cdr3_length: 15
clone_size: NA
cdr3_nt: TGTGCCAGCAGCCCGACCAGGTTAAGTAGCTACGAGCAGTACTTC
cdr3_aa: CASSPTRLSSYEQYF

v_call: TRBV7-8
d_call: TRBD2
j_call: TRBJ2-5
cdr3_length: 17
clone_size: NA
cdr3_nt: TGTGCCAGCAGCCCCGCGGGGAGGGGATGGAAAGGGGAGACCCAGTACTTC
cdr3_aa: CASSPAGRGWKGETQYF

v_call: TRBV5-4
d_call: NA
j_call: TRBJ2-7
cdr3_length: 14
clone_size: NA
cdr3_nt: TGTGCCAGCAGCTATATCCTAAGCTCCTACGAGCAGTACTTC
cdr3_aa: CASSYILSSYEQYF

v_call: TRBV10-2
d_call: NA
j_call: TRBJ1-1
cdr3_length: 11
clone_size: NA
cdr3_nt: TGCGCCAGCAGTGATATGACTGAAGCTTTCTTT
cdr3_aa: CASSDMTEAFF

v_call: TRBV2
d_call: NA
j_call: TRBJ2-2
cdr3_length: 13
clone_size: NA
cdr3_nt: TGTGCCAGCAGGCCTAGAGTCACCGGGGAGCTGTTTTTT
cdr3_aa: CASRPRVTGELFF

v_call: TRBV4-2
d_call: NA
j_call: TRBJ1-5
cdr3_length: 14
clone_size: NA
cdr3_nt: TGTGCCAGCCGGGGGGCAGCCAGCAATCAGCCCCAGCATTTT
cdr3_aa: CASRGAASNQPQHF

v_call: TRBV28
d_call: NA
j_call: TRBJ1-5
cdr3_length: 14
clone_size: NA
cdr3_nt: TGTGCCAGCAGTTTATCGGGGGCGAATCAGCCCCAGCATTTT
cdr3_aa: CASSLSGANQPQHF

v_call: TRBV6-5
d_call: NA
j_call: TRBJ1-5
cdr3_length: 15
clone_size: NA
cdr3_nt: TGTGCCAGCAGCACACAGGGAGCTAGAAATCAGCCCCAGCATTTT
cdr3_aa: CASSTQGARNQPQHF

v_call: TRBV10-3
d_call: NA
j_call: TRBJ1-1
cdr3_length: 11
clone_size: NA
cdr3_nt: TGTGCCATCACAGGGGTGGCTGAAGCTTTCTTT
cdr3_aa: CAITGVAEAFF

v_call: TRBV16
d_call: NA
j_call: TRBJ2-7
cdr3_length: 17
clone_size: NA
cdr3_nt: TGTGCCAGCAGCCAACGCTCGTACAGGACAGAACTCTACGAGCAGTACTTC
cdr3_aa: CASSQRSYRTELYEQYF

v_call: TRBV3-1/TRBV3-2
d_call: NA
j_call: TRBJ1-5
cdr3_length: 14
clone_size: NA
cdr3_nt: TGTGCCAGCAGCCTTGGCCAGCCCAATCAGCCCCAGCATTTT
cdr3_aa: CASSLGQPNQPQHF

v_call: TRBV6-1
d_call: TRBD1
j_call: TRBJ2-7
cdr3_length: 15
clone_size: NA
cdr3_nt: TGTGCCAGCAGTGAAGCGGGGACAGGGGGAAACGAGCAGTACTTC
cdr3_aa: CASSEAGTGGNEQYF

v_call: TRBV5-1
d_call: NA
j_call: TRBJ1-3
cdr3_length: 16
clone_size: NA
cdr3_nt: TGCGCCAGCAGCTTGGATCCTCCTGAATCTGGAAACACCATATATTTT
cdr3_aa: CASSLDPPESGNTIYF

v_call: TRBV15
d_call: NA
j_call: TRBJ1-1
cdr3_length: 14
clone_size: NA
cdr3_nt: TGTGCCACCAGCAGAGATCCGAAGGACACTGAAGCTTTCTTT
cdr3_aa: CATSRDPKDTEAFF

v_call: TRBV7-3
d_call: NA
j_call: TRBJ1-2
cdr3_length: 14
clone_size: NA
cdr3_nt: TGTGCCAGCAGCTTAGGTGGGGCTCGGGATGGCTACACCTTC
cdr3_aa: CASSLGGARDGYTF

v_call: TRBV12-3/TRBV12-4
d_call: NA
j_call: TRBJ2-7
cdr3_length: 13
clone_size: NA
cdr3_nt: TGTGCCAGCGGGGGAGACCGATACTACGAGCAGTACTTC
cdr3_aa: CASGGDRYYEQYF

v_call: TRBV7-6
d_call: TRBD2
j_call: TRBJ2-3
cdr3_length: 17
clone_size: NA
cdr3_nt: TGTGCCAGCAGCTTAGGTCTAGCGGGACTTAGCACAGATACGCAGTATTTT
cdr3_aa: CASSLGLAGLSTDTQYF

v_call: TRBV4-1
d_call: TRBD1
j_call: TRBJ1-1
cdr3_length: 15
clone_size: NA
cdr3_nt: TGCGCCAGCAGCTCAACCAGGGGGGGTGTTCCTGAAGCTTTCTTT
cdr3_aa: CASSSTRGGVPEAFF